What follows is one TCR beta chain and its context. Its antigen is currently unknown. With 3 bases removed from V and 1 base from J, the gap between germline ends came to 10 bases. Germline loops: CDR1 SGDLS, CDR2 YYNGEE. The CDR3 consists of 14 residues. PCR primers comprised 60 Vbeta and 13 Jbeta primers. Some clones are missing from TCRdb's copy, which holds only in-frame ones; the method was immunoSEQ multiplex PCR. The sample shows about 55,000 clones, approximately 80% of them seen only once. The data derive from a study of cytomegalovirus exposure and HLA in healthy donors. Study-level results: As a later analysis showed, a missense DCLRE1C variant was linked to trimming of TCR beta V- and J-genes. Cytomegalovirus association was assigned to about 150 TCR beta chains.

The material sequenced was PBMCs. The chain is built from TRBV9 and TRBJ1-1; D gene unclear. This clonotype originated in a female donor in good health and CMV-seronegative. CDR3 sequence (DNA): TGTGCCAGCAGCGGGGCAGCCGGGAACACTGAAGCTTTCTTT. As protein: CASSGAAGNTEAFF.